Detailed here is one TCR beta chain. The record originates from a study of blood T cell repertoires in COVID-19. Overall study context: T cells, B-cell-depleted T cells, or PBMCs supplied cDNA or gDNA.

In the original analysis: It was from reference gene primer amplification that nucleated cell counts were estimated. TCRdb keeps only in-frame clones here, not all; method: immunoSEQ multiplex PCR. The V and J calls and clone size are taken from that table; D and trimming were inferred from the DNA. There are fewer than 120,000 clones in the sample; about 75% occur only once, and 16% lies in the top ten. This CDR3 region has 13 residues. CDR1 and CDR2 (germline): SGHRS, YFSETQ. Between the trimmed V and J ends, which lost 1 base and 2 bases, there was a span of 6 bases. Sequencing was done on a sample of peripheral blood. This TCR was recovered from a woman aged 80 or over with active or convalescent COVID-19. The chain joins TRBV5-1 to TRBJ1-2, with D unclear. The CDR3 spells CASSLIENYGYTF. Written as DNA, the CDR3 is TGCGCCAGCAGCTTGATAGAGAACTATGGCTACACCTTC.